These T cell receptor beta chains were read from a single sample in a study of blood T cell repertoires in COVID-19. Method: immunoSEQ multiplex PCR; TCRdb's copy keeps in-frame clones and lacks some. The repertoire holds approximately 50,000 clones, more than 70% seen once, with about 6.8% in the top ten. The sample taken for sequencing was peripheral blood. The receptor set was obtained from a man in his 60s with acute or convalescent COVID-19. Both conserved end residues are part of each CDR3. The D gene is left open where the match is weak. A clone size is listed for some rows: how often the clone was seen (once, few, many), or a class if it is expanded.

abundance	j_gene	v_gene	d_gene	CDR3nt	CDR3aa
NA	TRBJ2-1	TRBV7-3	NA	TGTGCCAGCAGCGTGGGCATGGGTGGTGAGCAGTTCTTC	CASSVGMGGEQFF
NA	TRBJ1-2	TRBV5-4	NA	TGTGCCAGCAGAGAGGCTCAGGGAAACTATGGCTACACCTTC	CASREAQGNYGYTF
few	TRBJ2-3	TRBV2	NA	TGTGCCAGCAGTGACCAGGGAGATACGCAGTATTTT	CASSDQGDTQYF
NA	TRBJ2-3	TRBV6-5	NA	TGTGCCATACCCGCGGGGACTAGCACAGATACGCAGTATTTT	CAIPAGTSTDTQYF
NA	TRBJ1-5	TRBV6-2/TRBV6-3	NA	TGTGCCAGCAGTTACAGCTTCAATCAGCCCCAGCATTTT	CASSYSFNQPQHF
NA	TRBJ1-1	TRBV15	TRBD1	TGTGCCACCAGCAGAGTAGGTGGGACAGGGAGAGGCACTGAAGCTTTCTTT	CATSRVGGTGRGTEAFF
NA	TRBJ1-1	TRBV10-2	TRBD1	TGCGCCAGCAGTCCACAGGGGGCGAACACTGAAGCTTTCTTT	CASSPQGANTEAFF
NA	TRBJ1-5	TRBV12-3/TRBV12-4	NA	TGTGCCAGCAGGCAGGATAGCAATCAGCCCCAGCATTTT	CASRQDSNQPQHF
once	TRBJ2-3	TRBV5-5	TRBD1	TGTGCCAGCAGCTTGGACTTACCGGGACAGGGCACAGATACGCAGTATTTT	CASSLDLPGQGTDTQYF
NA	TRBJ2-5	TRBV5-1	TRBD2	TGCGCCAGCAGATACCGACTAGCGGGGGAAGAGACCCAGTACTTC	CASRYRLAGEETQYF
NA	TRBJ2-7	TRBV27	NA	TGTGCCAGCAGTCCCGAGACAGACAGGTCCTACGAGCAGTACTTC	CASSPETDRSYEQYF
once	TRBJ2-1	TRBV9	NA	TGTGCCAGCAGTCTTTATAGCGGAAGCTCCTACAATGAGCAGTTCTTC	CASSLYSGSSYNEQFF
NA	TRBJ1-5	TRBV2	TRBD1	TGTGCCAGCAGCCCTACGACAGGGGGCCCAAATCAGCCCCAGCATTTT	CASSPTTGGPNQPQHF
NA	TRBJ2-1	TRBV19	TRBD2	TGTGCCAGTAGTACTAGCGGGAGGCGGGGTGGGATGGAGCAGTTCTTC	CASSTSGRRGGMEQFF
NA	TRBJ2-7	TRBV11-2	TRBD2	TGTGCCAGCAGCTTCGGCGGACTAGCGGGAAGCCCCTACGAGCAGTACTTC	CASSFGGLAGSPYEQYF
NA	TRBJ2-3	TRBV5-1	TRBD2	TGCGCCAGCAGCTCACCCGACGGGACTAGCGGGAGTACAGATACGCAGTATTTT	CASSSPDGTSGSTDTQYF
NA	TRBJ1-5	TRBV28	NA	TGTGCCAGCAGGATGGTAGGGGGAGATCAGCCCCAGCATTTT	CASRMVGGDQPQHF
NA	TRBJ2-5	TRBV24-1	NA	TGTGCCACCCAGGGACACGCCTTAGTGGAGACCCAGTACTTC	CATQGHALVETQYF
NA	TRBJ1-1	TRBV12-3/TRBV12-4	NA	TGTGCCAGCAGTTGGTCCAGGAACACTGAAGCTTTCTTT	CASSWSRNTEAFF
NA	TRBJ2-2	TRBV9	TRBD2	TGTGCCAGCAGCCCAGAGGGAGGGGTAGGCACCGGGGAGCTGTTTTTT	CASSPEGGVGTGELFF
NA	TRBJ1-1	TRBV5-1	TRBD1	TGCGCCAGCAGCTGGACCACGACGACAGGGGTCACTGAAGCTTTCTTT	CASSWTTTTGVTEAFF
once	TRBJ1-6	TRBV3-1/TRBV3-2	TRBD1	TGTGCCAGCAGCCGGCTGACAGGGGGCGGAAATTCACCCCTCCACTTT	CASSRLTGGGNSPLHF
NA	TRBJ2-2	TRBV19	NA	TGTGCCAGTATTCGCGGAAATGCGAACACCGGGGAGCTGTTTTTT	CASIRGNANTGELFF
NA	TRBJ1-1	TRBV30	NA	TGTGCCTGGAGGCTGGGGGGAAGGTACACTGAAGCTTTCTTT	CAWRLGGRYTEAFF
once	TRBJ1-1	TRBV23-1	NA	TGCGCCAGCAGTCAATCGGGTCTGAGGAGCAACGAAGCTTTCTTT	CASSQSGLRSNEAFF
NA	TRBJ2-2	TRBV9	TRBD2	TGTGCCAGCAGCACCTGGACTAGCGGGAGTTACACCGGGGAGCTGTTTTTT	CASSTWTSGSYTGELFF
NA	TRBJ2-7	TRBV5-1	NA	TGCGCCAGCAGCGCCTCGGCAGGCAGCTACGAGCAGTACTTC	CASSASAGSYEQYF
NA	TRBJ2-5	TRBV4-2	NA	TGTGCCAGCAGCCAAGGTAATCAGGAGACCCAGTACTTC	CASSQGNQETQYF
NA	TRBJ2-1	TRBV18	TRBD2	TGTGCCAGCTCACCACTAGCGGGAAAGCGCAATGAGCAGTTCTTC	CASSPLAGKRNEQFF
NA	TRBJ2-1	TRBV7-3	TRBD2	TGTGCCAGCAGCCCCCTCGTGGGTAGCGGGGTTAATGAGCAGTTCTTC	CASSPLVGSGVNEQFF
NA	TRBJ1-1	TRBV30	NA	TGTGCCTGGAGTAAAGGACATCTGAACACTGAAGCTTTCTTT	CAWSKGHLNTEAFF
NA	TRBJ1-4	TRBV5-1	NA	TGCGCCAGCAGCAGGGATGGGCAGGGTCTTAATGAAAAACTGTTTTTT	CASSRDGQGLNEKLFF
NA	TRBJ2-2	TRBV9	TRBD2	TGTGCCAGCAGCGCCCGGGGGAGGGGAAGTACCGGGGAGCTGTTTTTT	CASSARGRGSTGELFF
NA	TRBJ2-3	TRBV7-9	TRBD2	TGTGCCAGCAGCTTAGGCCCACTAGCGGGGAAAGCACACGATACGCAGTATTTT	CASSLGPLAGKAHDTQYF
NA	TRBJ1-1	TRBV10-2	TRBD1	TGCGCCAGCAGGCGGACAGGGGGCGCGAACACTGAAGCTTTCTTT	CASRRTGGANTEAFF
NA	TRBJ2-5	TRBV2	TRBD2	TGTGCCAGCAGTGGACTAGCGGGTGAGGGAGAGACCCAGTACTTC	CASSGLAGEGETQYF
NA	TRBJ2-1	TRBV7-9	TRBD2	TGTGCCAGCAGCATTGGACTAGCGGGAGGTAATGAGCAGTTCTTC	CASSIGLAGGNEQFF
NA	TRBJ2-3	TRBV19	TRBD2	TGTGCCAGTAGTAAGTTGACTAGCGGGGCCTCAGATACGCAGTATTTT	CASSKLTSGASDTQYF
NA	TRBJ2-7	TRBV5-5	NA	TGTGCCAGCAGCTTGGTGGGGCGTTCCTACGAGCAGTACTTC	CASSLVGRSYEQYF
NA	TRBJ1-1	TRBV28	TRBD1	TGTGCCAGCAGTTTAATTTCGGCAGGGGGCAGGAACACTGAAGCTTTCTTT	CASSLISAGGRNTEAFF
NA	TRBJ2-7	TRBV4-1	TRBD2	TGCGCCAGCAGCCAAGATAGGAACGCGGGAGTATCCTACGAGCAGTACTTC	CASSQDRNAGVSYEQYF
NA	TRBJ2-2	TRBV7-3	TRBD2	TGTGCCAGCAGCTTAAACAGCGGGGCGGCCACCGGGGAGCTGTTTTTT	CASSLNSGAATGELFF
NA	TRBJ2-2	TRBV7-3	NA	TGTGCCAGCAGTCCTAACACCGGGGAGCTGTTTTTT	CASSPNTGELFF
NA	TRBJ1-1	TRBV7-9	TRBD1	TGTGCCAGCAGACCACCTCTCAGGGGGTCGGGCACTGAAGCTTTCTTT	CASRPPLRGSGTEAFF
NA	TRBJ2-1	TRBV7-9	NA	TGTGCCAGCAGCTCTAGCGCTTATGAGCAGTTCTTC	CASSSSAYEQFF
NA	TRBJ2-7	TRBV28	NA	TGTGCCAGCAGTCCTCAGGGCAGGGAATCCTACGAGCAGTACTTC	CASSPQGRESYEQYF
NA	TRBJ2-1	TRBV7-2	TRBD1	TGTGCCAGCAGCCCCGAGACAGGGGGGTGGAATGAGCAGTTCTTC	CASSPETGGWNEQFF
NA	TRBJ1-1	TRBV13	NA	TGTGCCAGCAGCTTAGGACAGGGATACACTGAAGCTTTCTTT	CASSLGQGYTEAFF
NA	TRBJ2-2	TRBV7-2	NA	TGTGCCAGCAGCCCCCGACAGGTATCAACCGGGGAGCTGTTTTTT	CASSPRQVSTGELFF
NA	TRBJ2-2	TRBV27	NA	TGTGCCAGCAGTTTATGGGGGACTCGGTTCGGGGAGCTGTTTTTT	CASSLWGTRFGELFF
NA	TRBJ2-6	TRBV2	NA	TGTGCCAGCACAGACAGGCCCGGGGCCAACGTCCTGACTTTC	CASTDRPGANVLTF
NA	TRBJ2-7	TRBV2	TRBD1	TGTGCCAGCAGTCGGACAGGGGGGACCTCCTACGAGCAGTACTTC	CASSRTGGTSYEQYF
NA	TRBJ2-3	TRBV15	NA	TGTGCCACCAGCACTGACGGGGGTGGCCCGGGGGATACGCAGTATTTT	CATSTDGGGPGDTQYF